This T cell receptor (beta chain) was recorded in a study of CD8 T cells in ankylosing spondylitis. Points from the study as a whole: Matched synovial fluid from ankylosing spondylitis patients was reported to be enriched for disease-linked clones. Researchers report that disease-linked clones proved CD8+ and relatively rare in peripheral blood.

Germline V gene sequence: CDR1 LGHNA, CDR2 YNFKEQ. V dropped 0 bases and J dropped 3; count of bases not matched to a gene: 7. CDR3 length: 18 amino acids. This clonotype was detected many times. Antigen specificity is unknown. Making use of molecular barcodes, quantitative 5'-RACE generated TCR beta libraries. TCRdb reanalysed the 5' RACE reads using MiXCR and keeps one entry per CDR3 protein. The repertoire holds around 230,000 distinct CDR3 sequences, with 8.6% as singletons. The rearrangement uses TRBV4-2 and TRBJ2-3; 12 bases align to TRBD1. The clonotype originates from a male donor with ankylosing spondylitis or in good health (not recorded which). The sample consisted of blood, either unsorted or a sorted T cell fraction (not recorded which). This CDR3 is CASSQDLGTGGLTDTQYF. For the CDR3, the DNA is TGTGCCAGCAGCCAAGATCTCGGGACAGGGGGCCTGACAGATACGCAGTATTTT.